The clone carrying this T cell receptor beta chain was counted only a few times. For the second PCR, which ran for 7 to 11 cycles, a sample-barcoded 5' primer and a J-beta primer mix were used. TCRdb reprocessed the 5' RACE reads via MiXCR and lists one record per CDR3 protein. The profile shows hundreds of thousands of distinct CDR3 sequences, under 25% of them singletons. V was shortened by 1 base and J by 8 bases, with 11 bases between the two germline ends. CDR1 is SGHTA, CDR2 FQGNSA, per germline. The CDR3 extends over 13 amino acids. The sample comes from a study of blood T cells in healthy people across ages.

Sequences were obtained from blood. The receptor was derived from a man aged 65-85 years in good health. V gene TRBV7-2 combines with J gene TRBJ1-1, with D uncertain. DNA of the CDR3: TGTGCCAGCAGCTTAGTGCCTGGTGGGGAAGCTTTCTTT. It yields the protein CASSLVPGGEAFF.